This is a list of T cell receptor beta chains from one sample in a study of blood T cell repertoires in COVID-19. Profiled with immunoSEQ multiplex PCR; TCRdb holds only in-frame clones, not every one. The sample includes 60,000 to 95,000 clones, around 90% of them seen just once. The sample consisted of peripheral blood. The receptors were sampled from a woman between 45 and 65 years old with acute or convalescent COVID-19. CDR3s include the opening cysteine and the closing phenylalanine or tryptophan. A D gene is named only where the DNA matches it firmly. Only part of the rows carry a size: once, few, many, or a class if the clone is expanded.

j_gene | v_gene | abundance | d_gene | CDR3nt | CDR3aa
TRBJ1-4 | TRBV15 | - | - | TGTGCCACCAGAGAAGGGGGGGGAGGCAATGAAAAACTGTTTTTT | CATREGGGGNEKLFF
TRBJ2-7 | TRBV28 | - | TRBD2 | TGTGCCAGTTACGGACTAGCGGGCTCCTACGAGCAGTACTTC | CASYGLAGSYEQYF
TRBJ2-7 | TRBV16 | - | - | TGTGCCAGCAGCCAATTCAGGGTTAACGAGCAGTACTTC | CASSQFRVNEQYF
TRBJ2-7 | TRBV19 | - | TRBD1 | TGTGCCAGTAGTGTAAACAGGGGCGGTTATGAGCAGTACTTC | CASSVNRGGYEQYF
TRBJ1-2 | TRBV9 | - | - | TGTGCCAGCAGCGACCGATCCTCCGGGGGCTACACCTTC | CASSDRSSGGYTF
TRBJ1-1 | TRBV29-1 | once | - | TGCAGCGTTGGAAGGGCAGGTCGGACTCCGAACACTGAAGCTTTCTTT | CSVGRAGRTPNTEAFF
TRBJ1-5 | TRBV4-1 | - | - | TGCGCCAGCAGCCAAAAATACCGGGACGGGGACTATAGCAATCAGCCCCAGCATTTT | CASSQKYRDGDYSNQPQHF
TRBJ1-1 | TRBV14 | once | - | TGTGCCAGCAGCCAAGACAGAAACACTGAAGCTTTCTTT | CASSQDRNTEAFF
TRBJ1-2 | TRBV2 | few | - | TGTGCCAGCGCGGGAGGGGACGGTGGCTACACCTTC | CASAGGDGGYTF
TRBJ1-1 | TRBV5-6 | - | - | TGTGCCAGCAGCTTGGTTTCGGGGTCCACTGAAGCTTTCTTT | CASSLVSGSTEAFF
TRBJ1-1 | TRBV6-2/TRBV6-3 | - | - | TGTGCCAGCAGTTACTCGACTCGGGGAAACACTGAAGCTTTCTTT | CASSYSTRGNTEAFF
TRBJ1-2 | TRBV7-9 | - | TRBD1 | TGTGCCAGCAGAACAGGGGGTAGCACCGGGGGCTACACCTTC | CASRTGGSTGGYTF
TRBJ2-5 | TRBV27 | - | TRBD2 | TGTGCCAGCAGTTTAGGACTAGCGGGTGGGGAGACCCAGTACTTC | CASSLGLAGGETQYF
TRBJ1-5 | TRBV2 | - | - | TGTGCCAGCAGTGCGGAGGGAGGCAATCAGCCCCAGCATTTT | CASSAEGGNQPQHF
TRBJ1-1 | TRBV19 | - | TRBD1 | TGTGCCAGTAGTTCTCAGACAGGGAAAGGAAACCTCAACACTGAAGCTTTCTTT | CASSSQTGKGNLNTEAFF
TRBJ2-1 | TRBV5-1 | - | - | TGCGCCAGCAGCTCGGCGGGCGGCTCCTACAATGAGCAGTTCTTC | CASSSAGGSYNEQFF
TRBJ2-1 | TRBV10-3 | - | - | TGTGCCATCAGTGCGACTAATGAGCAGTTCTTC | CAISATNEQFF
TRBJ1-1 | TRBV5-4 | - | TRBD1 | TGTGCCAGCAGCGTCGAACCGGGACAGGACACTGAAGCTTTCTTT | CASSVEPGQDTEAFF
TRBJ2-5 | TRBV9 | - | - | TGTGCCAGCAGCGTCACACCCCAGGGTAGGGAGACCCAGTACTTC | CASSVTPQGRETQYF
TRBJ1-5 | TRBV7-2 | - | TRBD1 | TGTGCCAGCGGACAGGGGGCCCTTTTGGGTCAGCCCCAGCATTTT | CASGQGALLGQPQHF
TRBJ2-7 | TRBV6-5 | - | - | TGTGCCAGCAGACAGGGTTTTGAACAGTACTTC | CASRQGFEQYF
TRBJ2-2 | TRBV7-3 | - | - | TGTGCCAGCAGCTTAAGTGGAGGGAGCGACACCGGGGAGCTGTTTTTT | CASSLSGGSDTGELFF
TRBJ2-7 | TRBV6-5 | - | - | TGTGCCAGCAGTTATAGGAGGGGCGAGCAGTACTTC | CASSYRRGEQYF
TRBJ1-2 | TRBV10-3 | - | - | TGTGCCATCAGTGACAATAACTATGGCTACACCTTC | CAISDNNYGYTF